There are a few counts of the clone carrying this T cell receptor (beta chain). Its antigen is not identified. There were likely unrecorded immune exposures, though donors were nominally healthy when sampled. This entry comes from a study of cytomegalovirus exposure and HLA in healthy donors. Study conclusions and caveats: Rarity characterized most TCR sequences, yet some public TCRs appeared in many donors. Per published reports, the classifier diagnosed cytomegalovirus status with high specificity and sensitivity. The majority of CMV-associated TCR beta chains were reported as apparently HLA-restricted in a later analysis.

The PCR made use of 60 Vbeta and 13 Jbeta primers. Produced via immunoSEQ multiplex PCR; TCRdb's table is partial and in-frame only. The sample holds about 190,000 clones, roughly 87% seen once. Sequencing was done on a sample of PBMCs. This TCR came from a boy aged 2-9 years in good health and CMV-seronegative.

CDR3 DNA sequence: TGTGCCAGCAGTTTAGCCCGGACAGGGGTCGTCGGCAATCAGCCCCAGCATTTT. It yields the protein CASSLARTGVVGNQPQHF. The chain joins TRBV28 to TRBJ1-5, with TRBD1 matching 9 bases. V trimming: 2 bases; J trimming: 2 bases; junction bases outside the gene matches: 10. The CDR3 sequence is 18 residues long. The germline CDR1 and CDR2 sequences are MDHEN and SYDVKM.